The 25 T cell receptor beta chains below come from one sample, sequenced in a study of blood T cell repertoires in COVID-19. Sequencing used immunoSEQ multiplex PCR; TCRdb keeps in-frame clones, though not all of them. The table records about 260,000 clones, 70% to 90% of them present only once. What was sequenced was peripheral blood. The receptors shown here come from a man aged 60 to 75 who had recovered from COVID-19.

This clone was seen more than once but under ten times. The genes are TRBV20-1 and TRBJ1-4; 11 bases line up with TRBD1. Germline CDR1 reads DFQATT; CDR2 reads SNEGSKA (reference sequence). Trimming at V came to 3 bases and at J to 5 bases, leaving 5 bases not matched to a gene. This CDR3 has 15 amino acids. The CDR3 protein is CSASIGTGGNEKLFF. The CDR3, as DNA: TGCAGTGCTAGTATTGGGACAGGGGGAAATGAAAAACTGTTTTTT.

This clone was detected once. This chain joins TRBV29-1 and TRBJ2-7, with a weak D call TRBD2 (6 bases). The germline V gene has CDR1 SQVTM and CDR2 ANQGSEA. The CDR3 runs 11 residues. V lost 6 bases, J lost 5 bases, and 11 bases lay in between. CDR3 DNA: TGCAGCGTCGCTGGGGGGAACGAGCAGTACTTC. This encodes CSVAGGNEQYF.

This clone was detected once. The chain recombines TRBV28 with TRBJ2-7; tentative D call: TRBD2 (6 bases). This CDR3 contains 12 residues. The germline V gene encodes CDR1 MDHEN and CDR2 SYDVKM. The V and J ends lost 7 bases and 4 bases respectively, with 11 bases between them. This CDR3 reads CASTSAGYEQYF. Written as DNA, the CDR3 is TGTGCCAGCACCTCAGCGGGTTACGAGCAGTACTTC.

The chain couples TRBV7-6 to TRBJ2-3; D not certain. Germline CDR1 and CDR2: SGHVS and FNYEAQ. Trimming took 3 bases from V and 4 from J, leaving 8 bases between them. The CDR3 covers 13 residues. CDR3 loop: CASSFLGPDTQYF. The CDR3 nucleotides read TGTGCCAGCAGCTTTCTTGGGCCAGATACGCAGTATTTT.

V and J are TRBV9 and TRBJ1-3, with D possibly matching TRBD1 (5 bases). Germline values: CDR1 SGDLS, CDR2 YYNGEE. The CDR3 length is 16 residues. Trimming shortened V by 3 bases and J by 3 bases, and 16 bases separated the two germline ends. CDR3 residues: CASSALAGGVGNTIYF. The CDR3 nucleotides read TGTGCCAGCAGCGCCCTCGCTGGAGGGGTTGGAAACACCATATATTTT. Complete variable domain (other parts from reference TRBV9 and TRBJ1-3): DSGVTQTPKHLITATGQRVTLRCSPRSGDLSVYWYQQSLDQGLQFLIQYYNGEERAKGNILERFSAQQFPDLHSELNLSSLELGDSALYFCASSALAGGVGNTIYFGEGSWLTVV.

V is TRBV11-2 and J is TRBJ1-1; D call uncertain. Per the germline V gene, CDR1 is SGHAT and CDR2 is FQNNGV. The CDR3 sequence is 16 residues long. V was trimmed by 3 bases and J by 0 bases, leaving 14 bases between them. The CDR3 is CASSFVGNGMNTEAFF. The DNA for the CDR3 is TGTGCCAGCAGCTTCGTGGGAAACGGGATGAACACTGAAGCTTTCTTT.

The chain combines TRBV11-2 with TRBJ2-2, with TRBD2 matching 7 bases. Germline V gene sequence: CDR1 SGHAT, CDR2 FQNNGV. The CDR3 has 16 residues. V was clipped by 5 bases and J by 0 bases; unmatched bases: 6. This CDR3 is CASSPGGNSNTGELFF. CDR3 bases: TGTGCCAGCAGCCCGGGGGGAAACTCGAACACCGGGGAGCTGTTTTTT.

The V call is TRBV6-5, the J call TRBJ1-2; TRBD1 is a possible D gene (5 bases). Germline-derived CDR1 and CDR2 are MNHEY and SVGAGI. This CDR3 spans 13 amino acids. Trimming took off 6 bases at V and 7 bases at J, with 15 bases between the two ends. The CDR3 nucleotides are TGTGCCAGCAGAAACGCAGGGCTGGGTGGCTACACCTTC. Translated, it gives CASRNAGLGGYTF.

V is TRBV19 and J is TRBJ2-6, with 9 bases matching TRBD1. The germline V gene has CDR1 LNHDA and CDR2 SQIVND (reference sequence). The CDR3 consists of 17 residues. V lost 4 bases to trimming and J lost 1 base; unmatched junction nucleotides: 5. The CDR3 here is CASSTGTGLSGANVLTF. The CDR3 DNA reads TGTGCCAGTAGTACCGGGACAGGGTTATCTGGGGCCAACGTCCTGACTTTC.

The chain uses TRBV13 and TRBJ1-1, with D unclear. Per the germline V gene, CDR1 is PRHDT and CDR2 is FYEKMQ (reference sequence). The CDR3 spans 13 residues. The V gene lost 5 bases and the J gene lost 4 bases, with 11 bases spanning the gap. CDR3 in amino acids: CASSQILSTEAFF. In DNA, the CDR3 is TGTGCCAGCAGCCAAATTTTGAGCACTGAAGCTTTCTTT.

This clone has more than one count but fewer than ten. The chain employs TRBV18 and TRBJ2-7, with TRBD1 matching 7 bases. V shed 3 bases, J shed 2 bases, and the junction held 7 bases outside the gene matches. The V gene's germline CDR1 is KGHSH and CDR2 LQKENI. This CDR3 region has 15 residues. For the CDR3, the DNA is TGTGCCAGCTCACCGGCTCCAGGGGGTACCTACGAGCAGTACTTC. It codes for CASSPAPGGTYEQYF.

The rearrangement links TRBV5-6 to TRBJ2-3; a weak D match, TRBD1 (6 bases). Germline loops: CDR1 SGHDT, CDR2 YYEEEE. This CDR3 is built from 16 residues. V was pared by 0 bases and J by 2 bases, with 13 bases between. CDR3 sequence reads: CASSLADRRPTDTQYF. In DNA, the CDR3 is TGTGCCAGCAGCTTGGCCGACAGGAGGCCCACAGATACGCAGTATTTT.

The rearrangement links TRBV21-1 to TRBJ1-5; the table's D call of TRBD1 was not tested on the DNA. TRBV21-1 is described as a pseudogene. The CDR3 consists of 15 residues. This CDR3 reads CASSIQPPSDQPQHF. The DNA for the CDR3 is TGTGCCAGCAGCATCCAACCCCCATCAGATCAGCCCCAGCATTTT.

This chain links TRBV5-8 with TRBJ1-1; D call uncertain. V was pared by 1 base and J by 0 bases, with 7 bases between. The CDR3 has 14 residues. CDR1 and CDR2 (germline): SGHTS, YDEGEE. The CDR3 is CASSLPGMNTEAFF. The CDR3 DNA sequence: TGTGCCAGCAGCTTGCCAGGCATGAACACTGAAGCTTTCTTT.

This clone has only one observation. The chain joins TRBV4-1 to TRBJ1-2, with D possibly TRBD1 on 6 matching bases. V was shortened by 0 bases and J by 4 bases, with 15 bases between the two germline ends. This CDR3 region has 16 residues. CDR1 is MGHRA, CDR2 YSYEKL, per germline. The CDR3 DNA is TGCGCCAGCAGCCAAGACAGGGACACCGCGGTCTATGGCTACACCTTC. Its protein product is CASSQDRDTAVYGYTF.

This chain joins TRBV18 and TRBJ2-5, with a tentative D call TRBD1 (6 bases). V gave up 6 bases and J gave up 0 bases, with 11 bases separating them. Germline V gene sequence: CDR1 KGHSH, CDR2 LQKENI. CDR3 length: 14 residues. The DNA for the CDR3 is TGTGCCAGCTCTCTAAACAGGGACCAAGAGACCCAGTACTTC. Translating it yields CASSLNRDQETQYF.

The chain links TRBV28 to TRBJ2-5, with TRBD2 matching over 10 bases. CDR3 length: 18 amino acids. Trimming removed 8 bases from V and 2 bases from J; junction bases left unmatched: 17. CDR1 is MDHEN, CDR2 SYDVKM, per germline. The CDR3 region has the DNA TGTGCCAGCCCGCCGGGGAGCGGGGGGGCTCCGCGGCAAGAGACCCAGTACTTC. Translating gives CASPPGSGGAPRQETQYF.

In nucleotides, the CDR3 is TGTGCCAGCAGCTCCAGGATTGGTGTCACGTCCAATGAGCAGTTCTTC. As protein: CASSSRIGVTSNEQFF. This chain uses TRBV7-9 with TRBJ2-1, with D hard to call. The germline V and J ends were trimmed by 4 bases and 6 bases, with 19 bases remaining between them. This CDR3 has 16 residues. Germline CDR1 is SEHNR and CDR2 is FQNEAQ (reference sequence).

The CDR3 sequence is CASSRSGSGTEAFF. CDR3 bases: TGTGCCAGCAGCCGTTCAGGGTCCGGTACTGAAGCTTTCTTT. The rearrangement joins TRBV3-1 (or the pseudogene TRBV3-2) to TRBJ1-1; TRBD1 is a possible D gene (5 bases). The CDR3 sequence is 14 residues long. The V end lost 4 bases, the J end lost 5 bases, and 14 bases lay between the germline ends. CDR1 is LGHDT and CDR2 is YNNKEL in the germline V gene (reference sequence).

The rearrangement uses TRBV7-3 and TRBJ2-1; D is unresolved. The CDR3 runs to 17 residues. The ends were cut back, 1 base at V and 1 base at J, with 14 bases in the middle. Germline lookup yields CDR1 SGHTA and CDR2 FQGTGA. CDR3 sequence (DNA): TGTGCCAGCAGCTTAATCCCCACCTACGGTTCCTACAATGAGCAGTTCTTC. Amino acid sequence: CASSLIPTYGSYNEQFF.

A remark on this clone: Other DNA sequences in this specimen translate into the identical CDR3. The V and J genes are TRBV6-5 and TRBJ2-2; no clear D gene. CDR1 is MNHEY and CDR2 is SVGAGI in the germline V gene. The ends were cut back, 1 base at V and 7 bases at J, with 4 bases in the middle. This CDR3 spans 12 amino acids. The CDR3 bases are TGTGCCAGCAGTTACTTCAGCGGGGAGCTGTTTTTT. Residues: CASSYFSGELFF.

The chain carries TRBV7-6 and TRBJ1-1; D remains unclear. The CDR3 extends over 16 amino acids. V was pared by 0 bases and J by 4 bases, with 15 bases between. CDR1 and CDR2 from the germline V gene are SGHVS and FNYEAQ. The CDR3 region is CASSLAPPKTGTEAFF. The CDR3 nucleotides read TGTGCCAGCAGCTTAGCGCCCCCTAAGACGGGCACTGAAGCTTTCTTT.

The J gene is TRBJ2-5, the V gene TRBV5-5; TRBD2 agrees at 7 bases. The trim removed 3 bases at V and 0 bases at J, leaving 5 bases unmatched. CDR3 length: 15 residues. From germline, CDR1 is SGHKS and CDR2 YYEKEE (reference sequence). CDR3 residues: CASSSSGVYQETQYF. The CDR3, as DNA: TGTGCCAGCAGCTCCAGCGGGGTATACCAAGAGACCCAGTACTTC.

The chain couples TRBV11-1 to TRBJ2-3, with D perhaps TRBD2 (7 bases). CDR3 size: 14 residues. Germline V gene data show CDR1 as SGHAT and CDR2 as FQDESV (reference sequence). The V and J ends lost 0 bases and 4 bases respectively, with 8 bases between them. CDR3 sequence: CASSLAGGPDTQYF. The CDR3 coding sequence is TGTGCCAGCAGCTTAGCGGGGGGGCCAGATACGCAGTATTTT.

This clone was observed a handful of times. The chain has TRBV27 and TRBJ2-7; possibly TRBD2 for D (6 bases). The V and J ends lost 6 bases and 2 bases respectively, with 17 bases between them. Germline values: CDR1 MNHEY, CDR2 SMNVEV (reference sequence). The CDR3 spans 15 residues. CDR3 amino acids: CASRGGWGGAYEQYF. The CDR3 bases are TGTGCCAGCAGGGGGGGTTGGGGCGGGGCCTACGAGCAGTACTTC.